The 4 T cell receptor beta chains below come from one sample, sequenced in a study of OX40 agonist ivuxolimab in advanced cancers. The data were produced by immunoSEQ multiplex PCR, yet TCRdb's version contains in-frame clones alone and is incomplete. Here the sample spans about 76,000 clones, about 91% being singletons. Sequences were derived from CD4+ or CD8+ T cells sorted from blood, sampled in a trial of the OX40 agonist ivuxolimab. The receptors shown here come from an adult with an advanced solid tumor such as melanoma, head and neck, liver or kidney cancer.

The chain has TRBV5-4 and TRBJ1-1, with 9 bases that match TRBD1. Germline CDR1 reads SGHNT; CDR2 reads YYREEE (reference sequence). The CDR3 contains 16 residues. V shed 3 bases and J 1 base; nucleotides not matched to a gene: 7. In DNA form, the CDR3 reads TGTGCCAGCAGCTCTGCCGGGACAGGGACGAACACTGAAGCTTTCTTT. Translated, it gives CASSSAGTGTNTEAFF.

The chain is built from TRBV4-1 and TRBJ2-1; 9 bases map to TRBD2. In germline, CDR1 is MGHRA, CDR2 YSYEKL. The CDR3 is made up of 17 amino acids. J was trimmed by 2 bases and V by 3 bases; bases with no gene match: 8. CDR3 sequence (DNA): TGCGCCAGCAGCCACTTACCGGGACTAGCCACCTACAATGAGCAGTTCTTC. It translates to CASSHLPGLATYNEQFF.

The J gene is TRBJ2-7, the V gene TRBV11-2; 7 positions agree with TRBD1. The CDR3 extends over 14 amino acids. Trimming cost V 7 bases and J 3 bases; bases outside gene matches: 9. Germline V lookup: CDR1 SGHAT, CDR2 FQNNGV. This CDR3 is CASTARQGYYEQYF. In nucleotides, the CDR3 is TGTGCCAGCACCGCTCGACAGGGCTACTACGAGCAGTACTTC.

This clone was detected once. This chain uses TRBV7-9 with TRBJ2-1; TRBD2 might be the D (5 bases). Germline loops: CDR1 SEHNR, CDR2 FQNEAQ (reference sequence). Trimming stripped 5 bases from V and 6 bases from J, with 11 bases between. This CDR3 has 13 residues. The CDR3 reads CASSPKAGNEQFF. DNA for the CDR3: TGTGCCAGCAGCCCCAAGGCGGGCAATGAGCAGTTCTTC.